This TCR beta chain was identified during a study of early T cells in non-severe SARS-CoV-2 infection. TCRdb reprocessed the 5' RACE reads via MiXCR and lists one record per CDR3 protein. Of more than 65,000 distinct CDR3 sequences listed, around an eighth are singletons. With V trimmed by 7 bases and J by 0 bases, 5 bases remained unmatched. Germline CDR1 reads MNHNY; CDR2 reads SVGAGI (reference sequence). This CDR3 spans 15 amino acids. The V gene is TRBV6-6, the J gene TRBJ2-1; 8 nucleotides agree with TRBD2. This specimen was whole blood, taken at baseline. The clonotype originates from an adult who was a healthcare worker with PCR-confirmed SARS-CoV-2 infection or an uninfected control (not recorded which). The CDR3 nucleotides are TGTGCCAGCACTAGCGGGCATAGCTCCTACAATGAGCAGTTCTTC. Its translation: CASTSGHSSYNEQFF.